Listed below are T cell receptor beta chains from one sample, sequenced in a study of control samples from healthy donors and cancer patients. The method was immunoSEQ multiplex PCR; TCRdb's version includes in-frame clones alone and lacks a portion of them. The profile shows more than 140,000 clones, more than 80% of them singletons. Material for sequencing was blood. Receptors originate from a man between 18 and 35 years old in good health. Each CDR3 is given with its conserved first and last residue. A D gene is named only where the DNA matches it firmly. The size entry is marked missing in some rows and otherwise reads once, few, many or a size class.

V: TRBV27
D: .
size: .
J: TRBJ1-4
DNA: TGTGCCAGCAGTTTATCAGCCCAATTACTCAACGGCGGCGAAAAACTGTTTTTT
CDR3: CASSLSAQLLNGGEKLFF

V: TRBV5-1
D: .
size: .
J: TRBJ1-6
DNA: TGCGCCAGCAGGACGACGGACCGAGGCGATTCACCCCTCCACTTT
CDR3: CASRTTDRGDSPLHF

V: TRBV7-9
D: .
size: once
J: TRBJ1-2
DNA: TGTGCCAGCAGCCGGGACGGTAACTATGGCTACACCTTC
CDR3: CASSRDGNYGYTF

V: TRBV7-2
D: .
size: .
J: TRBJ2-5
DNA: TGTGCCAGCAGCTTACTAGCACGAGAGACCCAGTACTTC
CDR3: CASSLLARETQYF

V: TRBV6-5
D: .
size: .
J: TRBJ1-5
DNA: TGTGCCAGCAGTTATGGTCTTGGGAATCAGCCCCAGCATTTT
CDR3: CASSYGLGNQPQHF

V: TRBV4-1
D: .
size: once
J: TRBJ2-7
DNA: TGCGCCAGCAGCCAAGCGGGTAGCGACCCGTCCTACGAGCAGTACTTC
CDR3: CASSQAGSDPSYEQYF

V: TRBV18
D: .
size: .
J: TRBJ1-2
DNA: TGTGCCAGCTCACCCCGACAAGACTCTAACTATGGCTACACCTTC
CDR3: CASSPRQDSNYGYTF

V: TRBV24-1
D: TRBD1
size: once
J: TRBJ2-7
DNA: TGTGCCACCAGACAGGACAGGGTGGTAAAGGAGCAGTACTTC
CDR3: CATRQDRVVKEQYF

V: TRBV6-5
D: TRBD1
size: .
J: TRBJ1-1
DNA: TGTGCCAGCAGTTACTCACAGGGGGGGAACACTGAAGCTTTCTTT
CDR3: CASSYSQGGNTEAFF

V: TRBV10-3
D: .
size: once
J: TRBJ1-2
DNA: TGTGCCATCAGTGAGAGGACCCTACTCTATGGCTACACCTTC
CDR3: CAISERTLLYGYTF

V: TRBV4-3
D: .
size: .
J: TRBJ2-7
DNA: TGCGCCAGCAGCTTGGGGCCGAGCTCCTACGAGCAGTACTTC
CDR3: CASSLGPSSYEQYF

V: TRBV7-2
D: .
size: once
J: TRBJ1-6
DNA: TGTGCCAGCAGCTTAGCGGCGGAGGGTCCTAATTCACCCCTCCACTTT
CDR3: CASSLAAEGPNSPLHF

V: TRBV5-1
D: .
size: .
J: TRBJ1-2
DNA: TGCGCCAGCAGCTTTACGGGTGATGGCTACACCTTC
CDR3: CASSFTGDGYTF

V: TRBV12-5
D: .
size: .
J: TRBJ1-1
DNA: TGTGCTAGTGGTTTGGTACAGGAGAACACTGAAGCTTTCTTT
CDR3: CASGLVQENTEAFF

V: TRBV5-4
D: .
size: once
J: TRBJ1-6
DNA: TGTGCCAGCAGCATCCAGGGGCGAAAGAATTCACCCCTCCACTTT
CDR3: CASSIQGRKNSPLHF

V: TRBV9
D: .
size: .
J: TRBJ2-7
DNA: TGTGCCAGCAGCGTAGTCCCAAGCTCCTACGAGCAGTACTTC
CDR3: CASSVVPSSYEQYF

V: TRBV2
D: .
size: .
J: TRBJ2-7
DNA: TGTGCCAGCAGTGACGCGGGACACCAAACCTACGAGCAGTACTTC
CDR3: CASSDAGHQTYEQYF

V: TRBV7-6
D: .
size: .
J: TRBJ2-7
DNA: TGTGCCAGCAGCGTCAACCCTTACGAGCAGTACTTC
CDR3: CASSVNPYEQYF

V: TRBV6-5
D: .
size: .
J: TRBJ1-5
DNA: TGTGCCAGCAGATACAGGGAGGGCAATCAGCCCCAGCATTTT
CDR3: CASRYREGNQPQHF

V: TRBV10-3
D: TRBD1
size: .
J: TRBJ2-7
DNA: TGTGCCATCAGCCTGGGACAGGTAAACTACGAGCAGTACTTC
CDR3: CAISLGQVNYEQYF

V: TRBV5-1
D: .
size: .
J: TRBJ2-7
DNA: TGCGCCAGCAGCATTACAGGGTCCTCCTACGAGCAGTACTTC
CDR3: CASSITGSSYEQYF

V: TRBV12-3/TRBV12-4
D: .
size: .
J: TRBJ1-5
DNA: TGTGCCAGCAGTTTAGGGCAAAATCAGCCCCAGCATTTT
CDR3: CASSLGQNQPQHF

V: TRBV28
D: TRBD1
size: .
J: TRBJ1-1
DNA: TGTGCCAGCAGTTACAATTCCGGGACAGGGGGCGGGGAAGCTTTCTTT
CDR3: CASSYNSGTGGGEAFF